The rows below give T cell receptor beta chains drawn from one sample of a study of blood T cell repertoires in COVID-19. Generated by immunoSEQ multiplex PCR, the TCRdb table keeps only in-frame clones and is missing some. The table includes about 140,000 clones, roughly 89% detected once. The specimen sequenced was peripheral blood. Every receptor here comes from a man in his thirties or forties with COVID-19, enrolled during active disease. CDR3s include the opening cysteine and the closing phenylalanine or tryptophan. Fields, in order: J gene, clone size, V gene, CDR3 protein. Expanded clones are given a class, and other clones once, few, many or no size at all.

TRBJ2-1 - TRBV7-9 CASSPSGQRRNEQFF
TRBJ2-7 - TRBV28 CASSSTDSYEQYF
TRBJ2-1 - TRBV7-2 CASSPGGRAFNEQFF
TRBJ2-1 - TRBV6-5 CASSREGRGGEFF
TRBJ2-2 - TRBV7-2 CASSSRGGRTLWGELFF
TRBJ2-7 - TRBV5-5 CASSLGTGAREQYF
TRBJ1-3 - TRBV15 CATSREWSGTRGNTIYF
TRBJ2-7 - TRBV6-5 CASRDQAGRDYEQYF
TRBJ2-5 - TRBV14 CASSPRVHQETQYF
TRBJ2-3 - TRBV5-4 CASSSGTSGLQSTDTQYF
TRBJ1-3 few TRBV9 CASSGQGYGNTIYF
TRBJ2-3 - TRBV7-3 CASSLKAGGLADTQYF
TRBJ1-1 - TRBV7-2 CASSLALGGTEAFF
TRBJ1-5 medium-sized TRBV7-9 CASSPGTDYSNQPQHF
TRBJ2-7 - TRBV19 CASSAVMGTGGVYEQYF